These 17 T cell receptor beta chains were all obtained from the same sample, sequenced in a study of T cell changes during pregnancy in multiple sclerosis. The table came from immunoSEQ multiplex PCR; TCRdb's copy has only in-frame clones and leaves some out. The sample yields 30,000 or so clones, roughly nine tenths seen once. Sequencing was performed on CD8+ T cells from peripheral blood mononuclear cells, taken in the second trimester of pregnancy. The receptors come from a female donor with multiple sclerosis, enrolled in a pregnancy study.

V usage is TRBV7-9 and J usage is TRBJ2-1, with 9 bases aligning to TRBD1. Unmatched junction bases numbered 8, after V lost 2 bases and J lost 6 bases. Germline V gives CDR1 SEHNR, CDR2 FQNEAQ (reference sequence). CDR3 length: 16 amino acids. The DNA of the CDR3 is TGTGCCAGCAGCTTATTGACAGGGGGGCCGGTCAATGAGCAGTTCTTC. This translates into CASSLLTGGPVNEQFF.

The chain recombines TRBV27 with TRBJ2-1, with 11 bases that match TRBD1. Per germline, CDR1 MNHEY and CDR2 SMNVEV (reference sequence). This CDR3 has 15 amino acids. J was trimmed by 3 bases and V by 6 bases; bases with no gene match: 4. CDR3 amino acids: CASSQGTGGYNEQFF. The CDR3 DNA reads TGTGCCAGCAGCCAGGGGACAGGGGGCTACAATGAGCAGTTCTTC.

The J gene is TRBJ2-6, the V gene TRBV9; tentatively, D is TRBD1 (6 bases). Looked up from germline, CDR1 is SGDLS and CDR2 is YYNGEE. The CDR3 length is 13 residues. V was shortened by 4 bases and J by 7 bases, with 9 bases between the two germline ends. DNA for the CDR3: TGTGCCAGCAGCCCAGGGGTAGCCAACGTCCTGACTTTC. Translation gives CASSPGVANVLTF.

This clone has just a few counts. The rearrangement uses TRBV5-1 and TRBJ1-1; D perhaps matches TRBD1 (5 bases). Germline CDR1 reads SGHRS; CDR2 reads YFSETQ. This CDR3 has 15 amino acids. V was pared by 0 bases and J by 1 base, with 10 bases between. CDR3: CASSLVRGRNTEAFF. As DNA, the CDR3 is TGCGCCAGCAGCTTGGTGCGGGGGAGGAACACTGAAGCTTTCTTT.

V and J are TRBV11-2 and TRBJ2-7, with 7 bases lining up with TRBD1. Germline V gives CDR1 SGHAT, CDR2 FQNNGV. Trimming removed 1 base from V and 5 bases from J; junction bases left unmatched: 11. The CDR3 totals 16 residues. The CDR3 is CASSLGYRGPVDEQYF. The DNA of the CDR3 is TGTGCCAGCAGCTTAGGATACAGGGGCCCAGTGGACGAGCAGTACTTC. Together with reference TRBV11-2 and TRBJ2-7, the CDR3 gives the full variable domain: EAGVAQSPRYKIIEKRQSVAFWCNPISGHATLYWYQQILGQGPKLLIQFQNNGVVDDSQLPKDRFSAERLKGVDSTLKIQPAKLEDSAVYLCASSLGYRGPVDEQYFGPGTRLTVT.

This chain uses TRBV5-8 with TRBJ2-5; 8 bases match TRBD2. The V segment lost 1 base and the J segment 4 bases; nucleotides outside the gene matches: 9. This CDR3 comprises 16 residues. Germline V gene data show CDR1 as SGHTS and CDR2 as YDEGEE. This chain's CDR3 is CASSLSLAGPLETQYF. CDR3 nucleotides: TGTGCCAGCAGCTTGTCCCTAGCGGGCCCGTTAGAGACCCAGTACTTC.

The chain uses TRBV5-8 and TRBJ1-2, with 7 nucleotides matching TRBD1. This CDR3 region has 13 residues. Losses at the gene ends were 10 bases for V and 2 bases for J; bases not matched to a gene: 8. From germline, CDR1 is SGHTS and CDR2 YDEGEE. The CDR3: CACRRGPNYGYTF. CDR3 bases: TGTGCCTGCCGGAGGGGGCCCAACTATGGCTACACCTTC.

The gene calls are TRBV28 and TRBJ2-3, with 7 bases aligning to TRBD2. This CDR3 has 14 amino acids. V dropped 5 bases and J dropped 5; count of bases not matched to a gene: 7. Germline lookup yields CDR1 MDHEN and CDR2 SYDVKM. The CDR3 loop reads CASSLPRELDTQYF. As DNA, the CDR3 is TGTGCCAGCAGTCTCCCGCGGGAGTTAGATACGCAGTATTTT.

The chain is built from TRBV9 and TRBJ1-4; D is perhaps TRBD1 (6 bases). The germline V gene has CDR1 SGDLS and CDR2 YYNGEE. Trimming left V 10 bases short and J 8 bases short, with 21 bases between. CDR3 length equals 14 residues. Written as DNA, the CDR3 is TGTGCCGGCCTGAGGGGGAGGGTCGGGGAAAAACTGTTTTTT. Translating it yields CAGLRGRVGEKLFF.

The chain recombines TRBV14 with TRBJ2-5; 8 bases are a match to TRBD2. V lost 1 base and J lost 5; bases outside the gene matches: 3. The CDR3 runs 14 residues. Germline values: CDR1 SGHDN, CDR2 FVKESK. The CDR3 coding sequence is TGTGCCAGCAGCCAAGCGGGAGGGCGGGAGACCCAGTACTTC. As protein: CASSQAGGRETQYF.

The V gene is TRBV7-8, the J gene TRBJ2-5; TRBD1 matches 11 bases. This CDR3 is built from 19 residues. Trimming cost V 5 bases and J 5 bases; bases outside gene matches: 19. Per the germline V gene, CDR1 is SGHVS and CDR2 is FQNEAQ. The CDR3 here is CASSDTAGTGGSSRETQYF. CDR3 coding DNA: TGTGCCAGCAGCGACACAGCCGGGACAGGGGGTTCGTCCAGGGAGACCCAGTACTTC.

By share, this clone counts as medium-sized. The chain recombines TRBV9 with TRBJ2-1, with a weak D call TRBD2 (5 bases). Germline V gene data show CDR1 as SGDLS and CDR2 as YYNGEE. The CDR3 runs 15 residues. V gave up 4 bases and J gave up 5 bases, with 16 bases separating them. The CDR3 bases are TGTGCCAGCAGCCGCGGCCAGCGGAGCGACAATGAGCAGTTCTTC. Its protein is CASSRGQRSDNEQFF.

The chain has TRBV9 and TRBJ2-2, with D possibly matching TRBD2 (7 bases). The CDR3 consists of 15 residues. Germline CDR1 is SGDLS and CDR2 is YYNGEE. Trimming shortened V by 2 bases and J by 10 bases, and 18 bases separated the two germline ends. In DNA, the CDR3 is TGTGCCAGCAGCGTGGGGGGGGCTCCACCGGTGGAGCTGTTTTTT. It is translated as CASSVGGAPPVELFF.

This chain uses TRBV28 with TRBJ2-5; no definite D call. In germline, CDR1 is MDHEN, CDR2 SYDVKM. V dropped 5 bases and J dropped 5 bases, with 6 bases sitting between them. CDR3 length: 11 residues. DNA for the CDR3: TGTGCCAGCAGTCCTAGGGAGACCCAGTACTTC. It translates to CASSPRETQYF.

The chain employs TRBV4-1 and TRBJ2-7, with 7 bases lining up with TRBD2. CDR3 length: 12 amino acids. Germline CDR1 and CDR2: MGHRA and YSYEKL. Trimming cost V 5 bases and J 7 bases; bases outside gene matches: 5. The DNA for the CDR3 is TGCGCCAGCAGCGGGAGGGTGGGTGAGCAGTACTTC. The encoded protein is CASSGRVGEQYF.

The rearrangement links TRBV4-1 to TRBJ2-7, with 7 bases lining up with TRBD2. The length of the CDR3 is 15 residues. CDR1 and CDR2 (germline): MGHRA, YSYEKL. J was trimmed by 2 bases and V by 0 bases; bases with no gene match: 4. CDR3: CASSQDTGGTYEQYF. CDR3 DNA sequence: TGCGCCAGCAGCCAAGATACGGGGGGAACCTACGAGCAGTACTTC.

J is TRBJ1-4 and V is TRBV4-2; 10 nucleotides agree with TRBD1. The germline gives CDR1 LGHNA, CDR2 YNFKEQ. The CDR3 totals 15 residues. V trimming: 3 bases; J trimming: 2 bases; junction bases outside the gene matches: 0. The chain's CDR3 is CASSQTGGTNEKLFF. The CDR3 nucleotides are TGTGCCAGCAGCCAGACAGGGGGCACTAATGAAAAACTGTTTTTT.